This note documents a single T cell receptor (beta chain) sequence. Germline CDR1 MNHEY, CDR2 SVGAGI. The CDR3 loop spans 16 amino acids. The germline V and J ends were trimmed by 2 bases and 7 bases, with 15 bases remaining between them. In the study's own analysis: Scientists estimated how many nucleated cells there were by amplifying reference gene primers. Only in-frame clones appear in the TCRdb table, and some are missing; sequencing was by immunoSEQ multiplex PCR. From that table come the V and J calls and clone size; the DNA was used to work out D and trimming. The sample has roughly 45,000 clones, under 90% seen once; the top ten hold under 7%. The sample belongs to a study of blood T cell repertoires in COVID-19. Study context: The United States, Italy and Spain supplied acute and convalescent COVID-19 samples. From T cells, B-cell-depleted T cells, or PBMCs came the material, which was cDNA or gDNA.

The V call is TRBV6-5, the J call TRBJ1-6; possible D gene TRBD1, 6 bases. Source material: peripheral blood. This clonotype originated in a woman aged 60-70 years with acute or convalescent COVID-19. CDR3 sequence: CASSYLGGARNSPLHF. The CDR3 DNA reads as TGTGCCAGCAGTTACCTGGGGGGGGCAAGGAATTCACCCCTCCACTTT.